The entry below describes one TCR beta chain. The V gene end was trimmed by 1 base and the J gene end by 2 bases; junction bases not matched to a gene: 1. CDR1 LNHNV and CDR2 YYDKDF come from the germline V gene (reference sequence). The CDR3 spans 15 residues. This sample was taken from a study of technical replicates of blood from a handful of donors. Measured with immunoSEQ multiplex PCR; TCRdb has only the in-frame clones, and not every one. Found here are 91,000 or so clones, 95% of them singletons; the top ten hold around 0.26%. The clonotype comes from a human donor in good health. The chain recombines TRBV15 with TRBJ2-3; TRBD1 aligns across 9 bases. Sequencing used T cells isolated from PBMCs. The CDR3 reads CATSRGTGATDTQYF. The CDR3 DNA follows: TGTGCCACCAGCAGAGGGACAGGGGCCACAGATACGCAGTATTTT. Full variable domain (missing parts from reference TRBV15 and TRBJ2-3): DAMVIQNPRYQVTQFGKPVTLSCSQTLNHNVMYWYQQKSSQAPKLLFHYYDKDFNNEADTPDNFQSRRPNTSFCFLDIRSPGLGDTAMYLCATSRGTGATDTQYFGPGTRLTVL.